This is a list of T cell receptor beta chains from one sample in a study of blood T cell repertoires in COVID-19. Profiling relied on immunoSEQ multiplex PCR, and the TCRdb table lists in-frame clones only, not all of them. The sample has tens of thousands of clones, approximately 90% seen once; the top ten hold approximately 2.3%. Specimen: peripheral blood. All receptors derive from a man aged 50 to 60 with active COVID-19. The CDR3 runs from the conserved cysteine through the conserved F or W. D genes are given only for firm matches. Clone size is shown for a subset of rows, as once, few, many or a class of expanded clone.

j_call clone_size d_call v_call cdr3_aa cdr3_nt
TRBJ1-1 NA NA TRBV5-6 CASSWGTQMNTEAFF TGTGCCAGCAGTTGGGGGACACAGATGAACACTGAAGCTTTCTTT
TRBJ1-6 NA NA TRBV18 CASSPGTAYNSPLHF TGTGCCAGCTCACCAGGTACTGCCTATAATTCACCCCTCCACTTT
TRBJ1-1 NA TRBD1 TRBV6-5 CASWDRENTEAFF TGTGCCAGCTGGGACAGGGAGAACACTGAAGCTTTCTTT
TRBJ2-5 NA TRBD1 TRBV27 CASSSRDRARSRETQYF TGTGCCAGCAGTTCTAGGGACAGGGCCCGCTCGAGGGAGACCCAGTACTTC
TRBJ2-3 NA TRBD1 TRBV7-7 CASSRTGADTQYF TGTGCTAGCAGCCGGACAGGGGCAGATACGCAGTATTTT
TRBJ2-7 NA TRBD1 TRBV18 CASSPRTGAYEQYF TGTGCCAGCTCACCAAGGACAGGGGCCTACGAGCAGTACTTC
TRBJ1-6 NA NA TRBV6-2/TRBV6-3 CASSRHNPISPLHF TGTGCCAGCAGTCGACACAACCCAATCTCACCCCTCCACTTT
TRBJ2-3 once TRBD2 TRBV4-3 CASSLGGEDTQYF TGCGCCAGCAGCCTCGGGGGGGAGGATACGCAGTATTTT
TRBJ2-3 NA NA TRBV3-1/TRBV3-2 CASRGGSTDTQYF TGTGCCAGCAGAGGGGGAAGCACAGATACGCAGTATTTT
TRBJ2-5 NA TRBD2 TRBV11-1 CASRRTTSAGSTQYF TGTGCCAGCAGACGAACGACTAGCGCGGGGTCGACCCAGTACTTC
TRBJ1-2 NA NA TRBV7-2 CASSPDTGNYGYTF TGTGCCAGCAGCCCTGACACAGGAAACTATGGCTACACCTTC
TRBJ1-2 once NA TRBV6-5 CASSYDGTNYGYTF TGTGCCAGCAGTTACGACGGGACAAACTATGGCTACACCTTC
TRBJ2-7 NA TRBD1 TRBV4-1 CASSQEGTVSYEQYF TGCGCCAGCAGCCAAGAAGGGACAGTTTCCTACGAGCAGTACTTC
TRBJ2-3 NA NA TRBV19 CASSIGVTDTQYF TGTGCCAGTAGTATCGGGGTAACAGATACGCAGTATTTT
TRBJ2-5 once TRBD2 TRBV5-5 CASSPGTRGETQYF TGTGCCAGCAGCCCCGGGACTAGGGGGGAGACCCAGTACTTC
TRBJ1-4 NA TRBD1 TRBV6-5 CATSLDREEEKLFF TGTGCCACCTCCCTAGACAGGGAGGAGGAAAAACTGTTTTTT
TRBJ2-7 NA TRBD2 TRBV5-1 CASSPSGGQYEQYF TGCGCCAGCAGCCCTAGCGGGGGGCAGTACGAGCAGTACTTC
TRBJ1-6 once TRBD1 TRBV30 CAWTSLTDRANSPLHF TGTGCCTGGACCTCCCTTACCGACAGGGCTAATTCACCCCTCCACTTT
TRBJ2-7 NA TRBD2 TRBV5-1 CASRLNLAGAGSYEQYF TGCGCCAGCAGACTAAACCTAGCGGGAGCCGGATCCTACGAGCAGTACTTC
TRBJ1-3 few TRBD1 TRBV5-1 CASSLAGTGYSGNTIYF TGCGCCAGCAGCTTGGCTGGGACAGGTTACTCTGGAAACACCATATATTTT
TRBJ1-1 NA NA TRBV9 CASSPGLYNTEAFF TGTGCCAGCAGTCCTGGACTCTACAACACTGAAGCTTTCTTT
TRBJ1-1 NA TRBD1 TRBV5-6 CASSSLDRGLPEAFF TGTGCCAGCAGCTCGTTGGACAGGGGGCTCCCTGAAGCTTTCTTT
TRBJ2-3 NA TRBD2 TRBV7-9 CASSVSGSADTQYF TGTGCCAGCAGCGTTAGCGGGAGCGCAGATACGCAGTATTTT
TRBJ2-7 NA NA TRBV5-1 CASSPWAHKYEQYF TGCGCCAGCAGCCCCTGGGCTCACAAATACGAGCAGTACTTC
TRBJ1-1 once NA TRBV9 CASSPTGYIGTEAFF TGTGCCAGCAGCCCCACGGGGTATATCGGGACTGAAGCTTTCTTT
TRBJ1-1 once NA TRBV2 CASSSQGTEAFF TGTGCCAGCTCTTCACAGGGAACTGAAGCTTTCTTT
TRBJ1-2 NA NA TRBV5-6 CASSSRTLTDGYTF TGTGCCAGCAGCTCCCGGACCCTGACAGATGGCTACACCTTC
TRBJ2-2 NA NA TRBV9 CASSVEGGGVAGELFF TGTGCCAGCAGCGTAGAAGGAGGGGGCGTAGCCGGGGAGCTGTTTTTT
TRBJ1-1 NA TRBD1 TRBV5-4 CASSPAVTGQVLNTEAFF TGTGCCAGCAGCCCGGCAGTTACCGGACAGGTATTGAACACTGAAGCTTTCTTT